This T cell receptor (beta chain) is drawn from a study of identical twins. Notes on the study in general: Beta out-of-frame sequences showed weaker excess sharing between twins.

TCRdb processed the 5' RACE reads anew with MiXCR; each CDR3 protein has one entry. This sample has around 960,000 distinct CDR3 sequences; roughly 12% occur once, and the top ten carry around 1.5%. The CDR3 covers 14 residues. Germline loops: CDR1 DFQATT, CDR2 SNEGSKA (reference sequence). Trimming took 6 bases from V and 2 from J, leaving 16 bases between them. In its sample, this clonotype was seen a few times. Its antigen is as yet unknown. These records were also assigned to another study, of yellow fever vaccine responses in identical twins.

This rearrangement joins TRBV20-1 to TRBJ1-2; D may be TRBD1 (6 bases). The receptor was isolated from a woman younger than 30 in good health. The sample comprised PBMCs. DNA of the CDR3: TGCAGTGCCTCAGGGGCAGGATCAAACTATGGCTACACCTTC. This sequence encodes CSASGAGSNYGYTF.